The 27 T cell receptor beta chains reported below all come from one sample, sequenced in a study of T cells in Graves' hyperthyroidism and ophthalmopathy. Amplification of TCR beta CDR3 regions used RNA as the template. Using the HTBI primer set, a first-round RT-PCR was run on the TCR CDR3. TCRdb used MiXCR to reprocess the multiplex PCR reads, holding one entry per CDR3 protein. In the table there are 300,000 to 450,000 distinct CDR3 sequences, about 12% of which are singletons. The sample was blood. These receptor sequences come from a woman between 18 and 30 years old with Graves' hyperthyroidism.

This clonotype showed up just a few times. The chain has TRBV6-1 and TRBJ2-7; D not certain. The V gene lost 10 bases and the J gene lost 2 bases, with 12 bases spanning the gap. Germline values: CDR1 MNHNS, CDR2 SASEGT. The CDR3 loop spans 12 amino acids. The CDR3 loop is CATSTAPYEQYF. The DNA of the CDR3 is TGTGCCACCTCAACAGCGCCCTACGAGCAGTACTTC.

The chain employs TRBV5-4 and TRBJ2-1, with 9 positions matching TRBD2. The length of the CDR3 is 19 residues. The ends lost 8 bases at V and 2 bases at J; junction bases unmatched: 20. From germline, CDR1 is SGHNT and CDR2 YYREEE (reference sequence). The CDR3 DNA reads as TGTGCCAGTAAAGGAAGTCTAGCGGGGCCGGCGGGAACCTACAATGAGCAGTTCTTC. The encoded protein is CASKGSLAGPAGTYNEQFF.

The chain recombines TRBV7-2 with TRBJ2-1, with TRBD1 as a possible D gene (6 bases). The ends were cut back, 4 bases at V and 4 bases at J, with 14 bases in the middle. This CDR3 is built from 15 residues. Germline V gives CDR1 SGHTA, CDR2 FQGNSA. DNA for the CDR3: TGTGCCAGCAGCTCCGGACAGCTCCTATACAATGAGCAGTTCTTC. This encodes CASSSGQLLYNEQFF.

Ten or more counts support this clonotype. The rearrangement links TRBV5-1 to TRBJ1-1; the D is unclear. The length of the CDR3 is 15 residues. Trimming left V 0 bases short and J 4 bases short, with 13 bases between. Germline CDR1 is SGHRS and CDR2 is YFSETQ. The DNA for the CDR3 is TGCGCCAGCAGCTTGGCCGGGGAGTTGGGCACTGAAGCTTTCTTT. This gives the protein CASSLAGELGTEAFF.

This clonotype was recorded many times. The rearrangement uses TRBV6-2 or TRBV6-3 and TRBJ2-7; TRBD2 aligns across 12 bases. The ends lost 6 bases at V and 6 bases at J; junction bases unmatched: 24. The CDR3 extends over 20 amino acids. The germline V gene has CDR1 MNHEY and CDR2 SVGEGT. CDR3 nucleotide sequence: TGTGCCAGCAGCTCCCTCCTGACTAGCGGGAGTGGATTCTTTAATGGCGAGCAGTACTTC. As protein: CASSSLLTSGSGFFNGEQYF.

This clonotype has ten or more counts. This chain links TRBV4-1 with TRBJ2-1, with D maybe TRBD2 (6 bases). CDR1 MGHRA and CDR2 YSYEKL come from the germline V gene. V was clipped by 1 base and J by 9 bases, with 10 bases between them. This CDR3 spans 13 amino acids. CDR3 residues: CASSQVGTPEQFF. The CDR3 region has the DNA TGCGCCAGCAGCCAAGTGGGGACTCCTGAGCAGTTCTTC.

This clonotype was seen many times. The CDR3 protein is CASSSNPVTRTDTQYF. In DNA form, the CDR3 reads TGTGCCAGCAGCTCCAACCCGGTGACACGCACAGATACGCAGTATTTT. The rearrangement joins TRBV7-9 to TRBJ2-3; D unclear. CDR3 length: 16 residues. The V end lost 4 bases, the J end lost 1 base, and 15 bases lay between the germline ends. Germline V gene lookup returns CDR1 SEHNR and CDR2 FQNEAQ (reference sequence). The full variable domain, with the rest looked up from reference TRBV7-9 and TRBJ2-3, is DTGVSQNPRHKITKRGQNVTFRCDPISEHNRLYWYRQTLGQGPEFLTYFQNEAQLEKSRLLSDRFSAERPKGSFSTLEIQRTEQGDSAMYLCASSSNPVTRTDTQYFGPGTRLTVL.

With regard to this clonotype: A read error may be the cause here, since a much bigger clone is one base away. The J gene is TRBJ2-2, the V gene TRBV28, with a tentative D call TRBD2 (6 bases). The CDR3 totals 13 residues. Germline V gene data show CDR1 as MDHEN and CDR2 as SYDVKM. V was clipped by 10 bases and J by 6 bases, with 15 bases between them. The CDR3 DNA follows: TGTGCCATACGGGGGTCCAGGTCCGGGGAGCTGTTTTTT. It specifies CAIRGSRSGELFF.

This clonotype occurred a few times. This chain uses TRBV19 with TRBJ2-1; 8 bases fit TRBD1. Germline-derived CDR1 and CDR2 are LNHDA and SQIVND (reference sequence). The CDR3 length is 15 residues. The V and J ends lost 3 bases and 5 bases, in that order; junction bases with no gene match: 6. This chain's CDR3 is CASSILRQGNNEQFF. In DNA form, the CDR3 reads TGTGCCAGTAGTATTCTCCGACAGGGGAACAATGAGCAGTTCTTC.

In its sample, this clonotype was seen many times. The CDR3 is CATSGTSGPLYEQYF. In DNA, the CDR3 is TGTGCCACCAGCGGCACTAGCGGTCCCCTCTACGAGCAGTACTTC. The V gene is TRBV15, the J gene TRBJ2-7; TRBD2 matches at 8 bases. This CDR3 region has 15 residues. Per germline, CDR1 LNHNV and CDR2 YYDKDF (reference sequence). The V gene end was trimmed by 5 bases and the J gene end by 3 bases; junction bases not matched to a gene: 9.

At least ten counts were recorded for this clonotype. The rearrangement uses TRBV20-1 and TRBJ2-7; D unresolved. The CDR3 contains 15 residues. Germline CDR1 DFQATT, CDR2 SNEGSKA (reference sequence). The germline V and J ends were trimmed by 6 bases and 1 base, with 19 bases remaining between them. CDR3 sequence (DNA): TGCAGTGCCACAACCCGGGCCCTCAAATCCTACGAGCAGTACTTC. Translation: CSATTRALKSYEQYF.

This clonotype occurred a few times. The chain joins TRBV4-2 to TRBJ2-3; maybe TRBD1 (6 bases). Germline assignment: CDR1 LGHNA and CDR2 YNFKEQ. The V and J ends lost 0 bases and 12 bases respectively, with 25 bases between them. The CDR3 has 17 amino acids. CDR3 DNA sequence: TGTGCCAGCAGCCAAGACGGGACACCTACAGATACGCGAGACCAGTATTTT. Translating it yields CASSQDGTPTDTRDQYF.

This clonotype was counted ten times or more. The chain recombines TRBV11-2 with TRBJ2-5; 8 positions match TRBD1. The V and J ends lost 4 bases and 2 bases, in that order; junction bases with no gene match: 3. This CDR3 is 14 amino acids long. Germline V gene data show CDR1 as SGHAT and CDR2 as FQNNGV. The CDR3 reads CASSSGQGQETQYF. Written as DNA, the CDR3 is TGTGCCAGCAGCTCCGGACAGGGACAAGAGACCCAGTACTTC.

This clonotype was found many times. This chain joins TRBV3-1 and TRBJ2-3; either TRBD1 or TRBD2 may supply D (5 bases each). The CDR3 sequence is 16 residues long. Trimming cost V 0 bases and J 1 base, with 11 bases left between them. Germline CDR1 reads LGHDT; CDR2 reads YNNKEL (reference sequence). The CDR3 here is CASSQEGVSGTDTQYF. In DNA, the CDR3 is TGTGCCAGCAGCCAAGAGGGGGTATCCGGCACAGATACGCAGTATTTT.

This chain links TRBV7-2 with TRBJ2-3, with TRBD1 matching over 11 bases. The CDR3 sequence is 14 residues long. Germline V CDR1 and CDR2: SGHTA, FQGNSA. The V gene end was trimmed by 4 bases and the J gene end by 5 bases; junction bases not matched to a gene: 2. CDR3 sequence: CASSSGTGGDTQYF. The CDR3 DNA reads as TGTGCCAGCAGCTCCGGGACAGGGGGAGATACGCAGTATTTT. The full variable domain, its missing parts supplied by reference TRBV7-2 and TRBJ2-3, is GAGVSQSPSNKVTEKGKDVELRCDPISGHTALYWYRQSLGQGLEFLIYFQGNSAPDKSGLPSDRFSAERTGGSVSTLTIQRTQQEDSAVYLCASSSGTGGDTQYFGPGTRLTVL.

This clonotype has at least ten counts. The V gene is TRBV7-2, the J gene TRBJ2-1; 7 positions match TRBD2. The CDR3 length is 16 residues. V lost 2 bases and J lost 7; bases outside the gene matches: 11. The germline CDR1 and CDR2 sequences are SGHTA and FQGNSA. CDR3 sequence (DNA): TGTGCCAGCAGCTTACAGGGCGGGAGCATGACGAATGAGCAGTTCTTC. Translated, it gives CASSLQGGSMTNEQFF.

In this sample, this clonotype turned up a few times. The DNA of the CDR3 is TGTGCCACCAGTGATAGGACTTCAGCCTACAATGAGCAGTTCTTC. Amino acid sequence: CATSDRTSAYNEQFF. The chain joins TRBV24-1 to TRBJ2-1; tentative D call: TRBD2 (5 bases). This CDR3 spans 15 amino acids. Germline V gene data show CDR1 as KGHDR and CDR2 as SFDVKD. Trimming pared 3 bases from V and 2 bases from J, leaving 10 bases between.

This clonotype has just a few counts. The V gene is TRBV9, the J gene TRBJ2-1, with TRBD2 matching over 8 bases. With V trimmed by 0 bases and J by 6 bases, 5 bases remained unmatched. From germline, CDR1 is SGDLS and CDR2 YYNGEE. This CDR3 is 15 amino acids long. CDR3 bases: TGTGCCAGCAGCGTAGGATTAGCGGGATCCAATGAGCAGTTCTTC. Translated, it gives CASSVGLAGSNEQFF.

In this sample, this clonotype turned up many times. V is TRBV7-2 and J is TRBJ1-1, with no clear D. The V end was cut by 1 base, the J end by 1 base, with 7 bases between. Germline V gene sequence: CDR1 SGHTA, CDR2 FQGNSA. The CDR3 length is 14 residues. The CDR3 region is CASSLESTNTEAFF. DNA for the CDR3: TGTGCCAGCAGCTTAGAGTCGACGAACACTGAAGCTTTCTTT.

In its sample, this clonotype was seen many times. The rearrangement uses TRBV5-1 and TRBJ1-1; D gene uncertain. Trimming left V 6 bases short and J 2 bases short, with 14 bases between. This CDR3 has 14 amino acids. The germline CDR1 and CDR2 sequences are SGHRS and YFSETQ. In DNA form, the CDR3 reads TGCGCCAGCAAGAACAGAGCAGTCAACACTGAAGCTTTCTTT. It codes for CASKNRAVNTEAFF.

This clonotype was picked up many times. The rearrangement links TRBV28 to TRBJ1-2; D is perhaps TRBD1 (5 bases). Germline loops: CDR1 MDHEN, CDR2 SYDVKM. There are 20 residues in the CDR3. Between the trimmed V and J ends, which lost 6 bases and 0 bases, there was a span of 29 bases. This CDR3 reads CASSSDLRTLIQHSNYGYTF. In DNA, the CDR3 is TGTGCCAGCAGCTCGGACCTCCGGACATTAATACAACATTCTAACTATGGCTACACCTTC.

This clonotype showed up many times. The chain couples TRBV28 to TRBJ1-5, with D unresolved. Germline CDR1 reads MDHEN; CDR2 reads SYDVKM. The CDR3 has 16 residues. With 6 bases removed from V and 0 bases from J, the gap between germline ends came to 15 bases. The DNA for the CDR3 is TGTGCCAGCAGGTCAGGACGGAACCTTAGCAATCAGCCCCAGCATTTT. It is translated as CASRSGRNLSNQPQHF.

This clonotype occurred many times. The chain joins TRBV11-2 to TRBJ2-1; 8 bases map to TRBD2. Germline V gene data show CDR1 as SGHAT and CDR2 as FQNNGV. Trimming took 0 bases from V and 9 from J; bases not matched to a gene: 13. The CDR3 is 17 residues long. CDR3 in amino acids: CASSLDLWERERVEQFF. The CDR3 coding sequence is TGTGCCAGCAGCTTAGATCTTTGGGAGCGGGAGAGGGTTGAGCAGTTCTTC.

This clonotype showed up many times. The V and J genes are TRBV7-9 and TRBJ1-1; weak D call: TRBD1 (6 bases). Germline V gene sequence: CDR1 SEHNR, CDR2 FQNEAQ (reference sequence). CDR3 length equals 15 residues. Trimming cost V 1 base and J 7 bases, with 16 bases left between them. CDR3 in amino acids: CASSLEGGSVLEAFF. DNA of the CDR3: TGTGCCAGCAGCTTAGAGGGGGGGTCCGTACTTGAAGCTTTCTTT.

This clonotype was counted ten times or more. The chain links TRBV12-3 or TRBV12-4 to TRBJ1-1; TRBD1 matches at 7 bases. V lost 5 bases, J lost 1 base, and 7 bases stayed unmatched. CDR3 size: 15 residues. The CDR3 protein is CASSPGQPKNTEAFF. In DNA, the CDR3 is TGTGCCAGCAGTCCGGGACAGCCCAAGAACACTGAAGCTTTCTTT.

With regard to this clonotype: The junction departs from germline at one end; a sequencing error may be responsible. The chain couples TRBV2 to TRBJ1-4; possibly TRBD1 for D (6 bases). The CDR3 extends over 15 amino acids. Germline V gene lookup returns CDR1 SNHLY and CDR2 FYNNEI. Here the CDR3 reads CASSQAYREGEKLFF. The CDR3, as DNA: TGTGCCAGCAGTCAAGCTTACAGGGAGGGAGAAAAACTGTTTTTT.

This clonotype was counted between two and nine times. V is TRBV15 and J is TRBJ1-2; D ambiguous. Germline V gives CDR1 LNHNV, CDR2 YYDKDF (reference sequence). V gave up 4 bases and J gave up 3 bases, with 9 bases separating them. This CDR3 region has 13 residues. This CDR3 is CATSIARYYGYTF. The CDR3 DNA is TGTGCCACCAGCATCGCCCGTTACTATGGCTACACCTTC.